The rows below give T cell receptor beta chains drawn from one sample of a study of CD8 T cells in Susac syndrome. TCRdb analysed the immunoSEQ multiplex PCR reads with MiXCR anew, one entry per CDR3 protein. The sample includes about 210,000 distinct CDR3 sequences, 95% of them seen just once. The specimen sequenced was CD4+ T cells from PBMCs. Receptors originate from a human donor with multiple sclerosis. Each CDR3 is given with its conserved first and last residue. D genes are given only for firm matches.

v_call	d_call	j_call	cdr3_nt	cdr3_aa
TRBV4-1	NA	TRBJ1-2	TGCGCCAGCAGCCAGGAGGGGAGGACTTACGGCTACACCTTC	CASSQEGRTYGYTF
TRBV20-1	NA	TRBJ1-1	TGCAGTGCTAGAGCTCCCCCGTGGGGGGGCACTGAAGCTTTCTTT	CSARAPPWGGTEAFF
TRBV20-1	NA	TRBJ1-2	TGCAGTGCTAGGAAAGGGACACCCACTAACTATGGCTACACCTTC	CSARKGTPTNYGYTF
TRBV29-1	NA	TRBJ1-3	TGCAGCGTAGACTTGGGACAAGGAAACACCATATATTTT	CSVDLGQGNTIYF
TRBV29-1	TRBD2	TRBJ2-7	TGCAGCGTTGTTGGCTCTAGCGGGACTGTCGGGGAGCAGTACTTC	CSVVGSSGTVGEQYF
TRBV20-1	NA	TRBJ2-5	TGCAGTGCTAGAGAGGGGGGACGAGGAGAGACCCAGTACTTC	CSAREGGRGETQYF
TRBV29-1	TRBD2	TRBJ2-1	TGCAGCGGGAGGACTAGCGGGAACTACAATGAGCAGTTCTTC	CSGRTSGNYNEQFF
TRBV15	NA	TRBJ2-4	TGTGCCACCAGCAGAGTTCAGGGGAGGGTGATCATTCAGTACTTC	CATSRVQGRVIIQYF
TRBV12-3/TRBV12-4	TRBD1	TRBJ1-1	TGTGCCAGCAGTACCTCGACAGGGCGCACTGAAGCTTTCTTT	CASSTSTGRTEAFF
TRBV29-1	NA	TRBJ2-3	TGCAGCGTTGACCGTCCCGCTAGGGCCGATACGCAGTATTTT	CSVDRPARADTQYF
TRBV2	NA	TRBJ2-3	TGTGCCAGCACTATATCGTGGGGGGCGGCAGATACGCAGTATTTT	CASTISWGAADTQYF
TRBV20-1	TRBD2	TRBJ2-1	TGCAGTGCTAGAGTAGCGGGTACTTACAATGAGCAGTTCTTC	CSARVAGTYNEQFF
TRBV2	TRBD2	TRBJ2-4	TGTGCCAGCAGTCCCGTAAGCGGGGGGAAAAACATTCAGTACTTC	CASSPVSGGKNIQYF
TRBV6-6	NA	TRBJ1-1	TGTGCCAGCAGCCATACCGGGAACACTGAAGCTTTCTTT	CASSHTGNTEAFF